Presented here are 30 T cell receptor beta chains from one specimen sequenced in a study of T cells in Graves' hyperthyroidism and ophthalmopathy. RNA transcripts provided the source from which TCR beta CDR3 regions were amplified. HTBI primers drove first-round RT-PCR of the TCR CDR3. A single record per CDR3 protein comes from TCRdb applying MiXCR to the multiplex PCR reads. This table holds 700,000 or so distinct CDR3 sequences, roughly 15% found once. The specimen sequenced was blood. These receptors all stem from a woman in her forties or fifties with Graves' ophthalmopathy.

The chain joins TRBV5-6 to TRBJ2-3; TRBD2 agrees at 11 bases. CDR3 length: 17 residues. Germline V gene lookup returns CDR1 SGHDT and CDR2 YYEEEE. J was trimmed by 4 bases and V by 1 base; bases with no gene match: 8. DNA for the CDR3: TGTGCCAGCAGCTTGCCGGGACTAGCGGTGGGGGCAGATACGCAGTATTTT. This sequence encodes CASSLPGLAVGADTQYF.

The chain has TRBV19 and TRBJ1-5; TRBD1 might be the D (6 bases). V was pared by 4 bases and J by 6 bases, with 19 bases between. The CDR3 totals 16 residues. The germline gives CDR1 LNHDA, CDR2 SQIVND (reference sequence). Here the CDR3 reads CASSKEQGKNGQPQHF. The CDR3 bases are TGTGCCAGTAGTAAGGAACAGGGTAAAAACGGTCAGCCCCAGCATTTT. Full variable domain (rest looked up from reference TRBV19 and TRBJ1-5): DGGITQSPKYLFRKEGQNVTLSCEQNLNHDAMYWYRQDPGQGLRLIYYSQIVNDFQKGDIAEGYSVSREKKESFPLTVTSAQKNPTAFYLCASSKEQGKNGQPQHFGDGTRLSIL.

This clonotype was recorded many times. The chain is built from TRBV18 and TRBJ2-5, with a tentative D call TRBD2 (5 bases). Per the germline V gene, CDR1 is KGHSH and CDR2 is LQKENI. The germline V and J ends were trimmed by 3 bases and 5 bases, with 13 bases remaining between them. This CDR3 region has 14 residues. CDR3 protein: CASSPEVERETQYF. The CDR3 nucleotides are TGTGCCAGCTCACCGGAGGTAGAAAGGGAGACCCAGTACTTC.

This clonotype was counted many times. In DNA form, the CDR3 reads TGTGCCAGCAGCTTCCAGACAGTCCCGACCCCCTACGAGCAGTACTTC. Its protein is CASSFQTVPTPYEQYF. The chain combines TRBV7-9 with TRBJ2-7; TRBD1 might be the D (5 bases). The CDR3 is 16 residues long. Germline lookup yields CDR1 SEHNR and CDR2 FQNEAQ (reference sequence). The V end lost 3 bases, the J end lost 2 bases, and 17 bases lay between the germline ends.

The V and J genes are TRBV4-2 and TRBJ1-5, with a weak D call TRBD1 (6 bases). The CDR3 consists of 17 residues. Trimming took 0 bases from V and 0 from J, leaving 12 bases between them. Germline V gives CDR1 LGHNA, CDR2 YNFKEQ. The CDR3 loop reads CASSQDPPGVSNQPQHF. DNA for the CDR3: TGTGCCAGCAGCCAAGATCCCCCAGGGGTTAGCAATCAGCCCCAGCATTTT.

This clonotype was seen many times. This rearrangement joins TRBV5-5 to TRBJ2-1; tentative D call: TRBD2 (6 bases). Germline assignment: CDR1 SGHKS and CDR2 YYEKEE (reference sequence). The CDR3 length is 15 residues. Trimming took 1 base from V and 5 from J, leaving 13 bases between them. CDR3 sequence: CASSLLAGLDNEQFF. The CDR3 DNA is TGTGCCAGCAGCTTGTTGGCGGGACTCGACAATGAGCAGTTCTTC.

This clonotype was detected many times. V usage is TRBV6-2 or TRBV6-3 and J usage is TRBJ2-4; no clear D. The CDR3 sequence is 15 residues long. Per the germline V gene, CDR1 is MNHEY and CDR2 is SVGEGT. V was pared by 6 bases and J by 0 bases, with 12 bases between. CDR3 in amino acids: CASRNNAVAKNIQYF. In nucleotides, the CDR3 is TGTGCCAGCAGAAACAACGCGGTAGCCAAAAACATTCAGTACTTC.

This clonotype was observed a handful of times. The DNA for the CDR3 is TGTGCCAGCTCCCATGCCCAGGGGTTCTCTGGGGCCAACGTCCTGACTTTC. It is translated as CASSHAQGFSGANVLTF. This chain links TRBV18 with TRBJ2-6; perhaps TRBD1 as D (6 bases). Germline V gene lookup returns CDR1 KGHSH and CDR2 LQKENI. The CDR3 runs to 17 residues. V lost 6 bases and J lost 0, with 15 bases in between.

This clonotype turned up a few times. The chain joins TRBV5-1 to TRBJ2-3; D unresolved. The CDR3 consists of 17 residues. Germline V gene data show CDR1 as SGHRS and CDR2 as YFSETQ. V lost 4 bases and J 0 bases, leaving 18 bases between the germline ends. The CDR3 bases are TGCGCCAGCAGCCCACGCTTCGCGGATACCAGCACAGATACGCAGTATTTT. Translated: CASSPRFADTSTDTQYF.

This rearrangement joins TRBV28 to TRBJ2-3; 9 bases agree with TRBD2. The CDR3 extends over 15 amino acids. Germline V gene sequence: CDR1 MDHEN, CDR2 SYDVKM. V was clipped by 4 bases and J by 5 bases; unmatched bases: 7. Here the CDR3 DNA reads TGTGCCAGCAGTTCGGCGGGAGGGCCGGTAGATACGCAGTATTTT. Translation gives CASSSAGGPVDTQYF.

This clonotype was seen many times. This chain links TRBV30 with TRBJ2-3; TRBD1 might be the D (6 bases). CDR3 length: 13 amino acids. The ends were cut back, 2 bases at V and 2 bases at J, with 8 bases in the middle. CDR1 and CDR2 from the germline V gene are GTSNPN and SVGIG (reference sequence). CDR3 DNA sequence: TGTGCCTGGAGTAGGGGGACCACAGATACGCAGTATTTT. As protein: CAWSRGTTDTQYF.

In this sample, this clonotype turned up many times. The rearrangement uses TRBV7-9 and TRBJ1-5; TRBD1 aligns across 12 bases. V lost 3 bases, J lost 2 bases, and 2 bases stayed unmatched. The length of the CDR3 is 16 residues. Germline lookup yields CDR1 SEHNR and CDR2 FQNEAQ (reference sequence). The CDR3 loop reads CASSFWDRGRNQPQHF. The CDR3 coding sequence is TGTGCCAGCAGCTTCTGGGACAGGGGGCGCAATCAGCCCCAGCATTTT.

The chain couples TRBV7-2 to TRBJ2-1; D not resolved. CDR3 length: 12 residues. Germline CDR1 is SGHTA and CDR2 is FQGNSA. V gave up 7 bases and J gave up 5 bases, with 9 bases separating them. The CDR3 loop reads CASNGRDNEQFF. In DNA form, the CDR3 reads TGTGCCAGCAATGGTAGGGACAATGAGCAGTTCTTC.

This clonotype was recorded many times. Germline and junction disagree at one end, which may indicate a read error. The chain uses TRBV11-3 and TRBJ2-7; 9 bases are shared with TRBD2. The CDR3 is 15 residues long. Germline V gene lookup returns CDR1 SGHNT and CDR2 YENEEA. This CDR3 reads CASSSSGTSSHEQYF. The CDR3 DNA is TGTGCCAGCAGCTCCTCTGGGACTAGCTCCCACGAGCAGTACTTC.

The chain is built from TRBV9 and TRBJ2-5, with D possibly TRBD2 on 5 matching bases. Germline V gene data show CDR1 as SGDLS and CDR2 as YYNGEE. This CDR3 is 14 amino acids long. The ends were cut back, 0 bases at V and 6 bases at J, with 12 bases in the middle. The CDR3 DNA sequence: TGTGCCAGCAGCGTAGACGGGGTGAGGAAGACCCAGTACTTC. The encoded protein is CASSVDGVRKTQYF.

This clonotype has at least ten counts. The genes are TRBV3-1 and TRBJ1-4, with 10 bases matching TRBD1. CDR3 length equals 15 residues. Germline V gives CDR1 LGHDT, CDR2 YNNKEL (reference sequence). With 3 bases clipped from V and 6 bases from J, the junction kept 4 bases outside the gene matches. The chain's CDR3 is CASSHLGTGDEKLFF. Written as DNA, the CDR3 is TGTGCCAGCAGCCATTTAGGGACAGGGGATGAAAAACTGTTTTTT. The full variable domain, its missing parts supplied by reference TRBV3-1 and TRBJ1-4, is DTAVSQTPKYLVTQMGNDKSIKCEQNLGHDTMYWYKQDSKKFLKIMFSYNNKELIINETVPNRFSPKSPDKAHLNLHINSLELGDSAVYFCASSHLGTGDEKLFFGSGTQLSVL.

Only a few counts were recorded for this clonotype. The chain links TRBV27 to TRBJ2-1; D may be TRBD1 (6 bases). V was clipped by 2 bases and J by 9 bases, with 11 bases between them. CDR1 MNHEY and CDR2 SMNVEV come from the germline V gene (reference sequence). This CDR3 is 13 amino acids long. CDR3 in amino acids: CASSLNRVTEQFF. The DNA of the CDR3 is TGTGCCAGCAGTTTAAACAGGGTCACTGAGCAGTTCTTC.

The chain employs TRBV20-1 and TRBJ1-2; D not certain. This CDR3 has 12 residues. The germline V gene encodes CDR1 DFQATT and CDR2 SNEGSKA (reference sequence). CDR3 in DNA: TGCAGGTTCGGAGGGAGTGCCTATGGCTACACCTTC. Its protein product is CRFGGSAYGYTF.

This chain uses TRBV7-8 with TRBJ2-3; D is unclear. CDR3 length: 20 residues. Germline V gene lookup returns CDR1 SGHVS and CDR2 FQNEAQ. V shed 1 base and J shed 1 base, with 24 bases lying between them. The CDR3 DNA is TGTGCCAGCAGCTTAGTTTCGTGGTTCGCGTTCGGAACGGGCACAGATACGCAGTATTTT. It specifies CASSLVSWFAFGTGTDTQYF. Full variable domain (outside the CDR3, taken from reference TRBV7-8 and TRBJ2-3): GAGVSQSPRYKVAKRGQDVALRCDPISGHVSLFWYQQALGQGPEFLTYFQNEAQLDKSGLPSDRFFAERPEGSVSTLKIQRTQQEDSAVYLCASSLVSWFAFGTGTDTQYFGPGTRLTVL.

This clonotype was picked up a small number of times. The gene calls are TRBV5-1 and TRBJ2-5; TRBD1 aligns across 12 bases. Germline V CDR1 and CDR2: SGHRS, YFSETQ. CDR3 length: 15 residues. V was pared by 4 bases and J by 4 bases, with 5 bases of the junction left unmatched. The CDR3 protein is CASSRGQGALETQYF. The CDR3 DNA reads as TGCGCCAGCAGCCGGGGACAGGGGGCTCTAGAGACCCAGTACTTC. Looking up the rest from reference TRBV5-1 and TRBJ2-5 gives the full variable domain: KAGVTQTPRYLIKTRGQQVTLSCSPISGHRSVSWYQQTPGQGLQFLFEYFSETQRNKGNFPGRFSGRQFSNSRSEMNVSTLELGDSALYLCASSRGQGALETQYFGPGTRLLVL.

This clonotype has more than one count but fewer than ten. The chain carries TRBV28 and TRBJ1-5, with 10 bases matching TRBD1. The V gene end was trimmed by 6 bases and the J gene end by 1 base; junction bases not matched to a gene: 12. The CDR3 covers 18 residues. Germline lookup yields CDR1 MDHEN and CDR2 SYDVKM. The DNA of the CDR3 is TGTGCCAGCAGCACCGGACAGGGGGTGAAAAGAAGCAATCAGCCCCAGCATTTT. It specifies CASSTGQGVKRSNQPQHF.

This clonotype was detected many times. The chain has TRBV6-1 and TRBJ2-6; D uncertain. CDR3 length: 13 amino acids. The germline CDR1 and CDR2 sequences are MNHNS and SASEGT. Between the trimmed V and J ends, which lost 8 bases and 0 bases, there was a span of 5 bases. This CDR3 reads CASYYSGANVLTF. The CDR3 DNA sequence: TGTGCCAGCTACTACTCTGGGGCCAACGTCCTGACTTTC.

Ten or more counts support this clonotype. The gene calls are TRBV9 and TRBJ1-1, with TRBD1 as a possible D gene (6 bases). There are 14 residues in the CDR3. Deletions cut 2 bases from V and 6 bases from J, with 14 bases between. In germline, CDR1 is SGDLS, CDR2 YYNGEE. CDR3 nucleotides: TGTGCCAGCAGCGTCCGGGACACTTGGGCTGAAGCTTTCTTT. Its protein is CASSVRDTWAEAFF.

This clonotype was counted many times. V gene TRBV6-1 combines with J gene TRBJ2-7, with TRBD2 identical over 8 bases. The V gene end was trimmed by 6 bases and the J gene end by 5 bases; junction bases not matched to a gene: 12. This CDR3 has 15 amino acids. Per germline, CDR1 MNHNS and CDR2 SASEGT. CDR3 sequence: CASSAAGGLGNEQYF. The CDR3 nucleotides are TGTGCCAGCAGCGCGGCGGGAGGCCTGGGTAACGAGCAGTACTTC.

The V gene is TRBV11-2, the J gene TRBJ2-2; D unclear. Germline V gene sequence: CDR1 SGHAT, CDR2 FQNNGV. V gave up 5 bases and J gave up 6 bases, with 13 bases separating them. The CDR3 runs to 14 residues. Here the CDR3 reads CASSSRRWAGELFF. The CDR3, as DNA: TGTGCCAGCAGCAGCAGGCGGTGGGCCGGGGAGCTGTTTTTT.

This clonotype appeared a few times. The germline gene is not matched at one end of the junction; a read error may be the cause. V and J are TRBV6-1 and TRBJ2-7; D gene unclear. The V gene's germline CDR1 is MNHNS and CDR2 SASEGT. The CDR3 extends over 14 amino acids. CDR3 nucleotides: TGTGTCAGCAGTCACGGAGAGTCCACCTACGAGCAGTACTTC. Translating gives CVSSHGESTYEQYF.

This clonotype appeared many times. This rearrangement joins TRBV7-9 to TRBJ2-1; D perhaps matches TRBD2 (6 bases). The germline CDR1 and CDR2 sequences are SEHNR and FQNEAQ (reference sequence). The CDR3 has 16 amino acids. V lost 1 base, J lost 9 bases, and 19 bases lay in between. DNA for the CDR3: TGTGCCAGCAGCTTAGACTGGGCGGGACCTTTGGGTGAGCAGTTCTTC. It is translated as CASSLDWAGPLGEQFF.

V usage is TRBV15 and J usage is TRBJ2-3, with TRBD2 matching over 11 bases. The CDR3 covers 17 residues. CDR1 and CDR2 (germline): LNHNV, YYDKDF (reference sequence). V shed 3 bases, J shed 2 bases, and the junction held 7 bases outside the gene matches. CDR3 DNA sequence: TGTGCCACCAGCAGGTTTCCGACTAGCGGGGACACAGATACGCAGTATTTT. Residues: CATSRFPTSGDTDTQYF.

This clonotype was seen ten or more times. J is TRBJ1-1 and V is TRBV28; D perhaps matches TRBD1 (5 bases). Germline V gives CDR1 MDHEN, CDR2 SYDVKM. The CDR3 sequence is 14 residues long. The V and J ends lost 6 bases and 2 bases respectively, with 13 bases between them. The CDR3 nucleotides are TGTGCCAGCAGACGTGGGGGGGTCAACACTGAAGCTTTCTTT. Its translation is CASRRGGVNTEAFF.

The table lists this clonotype with a few counts. The rearrangement links TRBV2 to TRBJ2-1; TRBD2 matches 13 bases. CDR1 is SNHLY and CDR2 is FYNNEI in the germline V gene. The CDR3 covers 16 residues. The junction had 7 bases not matched to a gene; V was cut back by 2 bases and J by 9 bases. The CDR3 loop is CASSEFRLAGGGEQFF. CDR3 DNA sequence: TGTGCCAGCAGTGAATTCCGACTAGCGGGAGGTGGTGAGCAGTTCTTC.